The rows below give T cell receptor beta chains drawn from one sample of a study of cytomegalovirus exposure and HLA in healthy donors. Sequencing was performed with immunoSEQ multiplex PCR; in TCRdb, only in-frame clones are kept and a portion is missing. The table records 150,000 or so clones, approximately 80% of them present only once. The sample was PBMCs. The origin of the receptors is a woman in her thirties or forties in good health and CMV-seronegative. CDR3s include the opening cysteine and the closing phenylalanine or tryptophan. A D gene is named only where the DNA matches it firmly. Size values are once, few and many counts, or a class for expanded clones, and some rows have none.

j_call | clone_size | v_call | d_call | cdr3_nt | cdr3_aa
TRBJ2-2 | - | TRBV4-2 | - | TGTGCCAGCAGCCATGTAGCGGTGAACACCGGGGAGCTGTTTTTT | CASSHVAVNTGELFF
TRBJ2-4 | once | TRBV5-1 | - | TGCGCCAGCAGCACGTCAGGGGATGCCAAAAACATTCAGTACTTC | CASSTSGDAKNIQYF
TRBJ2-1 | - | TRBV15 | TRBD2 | TGTGCCACCAGCAGAGAAGCGGGGGGGCTCAGGGAGCAGTTCTTC | CATSREAGGLREQFF
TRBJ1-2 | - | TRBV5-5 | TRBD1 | TGTGCCAGCAGCTCCCCCGGGACAGGAAACTATGGCTACACCTTC | CASSSPGTGNYGYTF
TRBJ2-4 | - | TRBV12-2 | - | TGTGCAAGTCGCCCCCGACAGGGGATGACCAAAAACATTCAGTACTTC | CASRPRQGMTKNIQYF
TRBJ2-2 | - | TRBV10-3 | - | TGTGCCATCAGTGAGACCCCGGGGGACGGGGAGCTGTTTTTT | CAISETPGDGELFF
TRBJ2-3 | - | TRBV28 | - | TGTGCCAGCAGGACTCTAACTAGCACAGATACGCAGTATTTT | CASRTLTSTDTQYF
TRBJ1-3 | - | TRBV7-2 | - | TGTGCCAGCAGCCCCACATGGGCCGTCGGGGGAGGAAACACCATATATTTT | CASSPTWAVGGGNTIYF
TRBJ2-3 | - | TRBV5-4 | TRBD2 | TGTGCCAGCAGCTTGTGGGAGCGGGAATACTTGGCGCAGTATTTT | CASSLWEREYLAQYF
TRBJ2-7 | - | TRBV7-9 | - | TGTGCCAGCAGCCGGGACACGCGCGAGCAGTACTTC | CASSRDTREQYF
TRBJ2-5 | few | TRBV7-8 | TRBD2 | TGTGCCAGCAGCCCTAGGCGGACTAGCGAGCAAGAGACCCAGTACTTC | CASSPRRTSEQETQYF
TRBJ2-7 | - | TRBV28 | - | TGTGCCAGCAGTCCAGGGACTCCCCGGGCCTACGAGCAGTACTTC | CASSPGTPRAYEQYF
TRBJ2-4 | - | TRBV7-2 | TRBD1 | TGTGCCAGCAGCTCCCGACAGGGGGCACCCCTAGCCAAAAACATTCAGTACTTC | CASSSRQGAPLAKNIQYF
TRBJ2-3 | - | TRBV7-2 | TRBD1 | TGTGCCAGCAGCCGAGGACAGGGCACAGATACGCAGTATTTT | CASSRGQGTDTQYF
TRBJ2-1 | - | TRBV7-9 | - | TGTGCCAGCAGCTTAGAGCGTGACTATGGCTATGAGCAGTTCTTC | CASSLERDYGYEQFF
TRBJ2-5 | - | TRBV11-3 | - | TGTGCCAGCAGCCACTCCGGGGGGCCAGGGACGGAGACCCAGTACTTC | CASSHSGGPGTETQYF
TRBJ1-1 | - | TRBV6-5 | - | TGTGCCAGCAGGGGGCGCGGCACTGAAGCTTTCTTT | CASRGRGTEAFF
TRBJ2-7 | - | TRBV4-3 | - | TGCGCCAGCAGCCAAGGCAGGGTAGCCTACGAGCAGTACTTC | CASSQGRVAYEQYF
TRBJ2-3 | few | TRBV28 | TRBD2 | TGTGCCAGCAGTTCCTCTCTAGCGGGAGGTGTAGATACGCAGTATTTT | CASSSSLAGGVDTQYF
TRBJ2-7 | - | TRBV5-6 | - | TGTGCCAGCAGCTTGTCCGGGGTAACGGAGTTTAACTTC | CASSLSGVTEFNF
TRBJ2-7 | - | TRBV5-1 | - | TGCGCCAGCAGCTCAGGAGGGCGCGACTACGAGCAGTACTTC | CASSSGGRDYEQYF
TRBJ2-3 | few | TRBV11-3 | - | TGTGCCAGCAGCACAGGCACAGATACGCAGTATTTT | CASSTGTDTQYF
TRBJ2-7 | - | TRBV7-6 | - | TGTGCCAGCAGCTTATCGTACACAACCTACGAGCAGTACTTC | CASSLSYTTYEQYF
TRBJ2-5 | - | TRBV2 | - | TGTGCCAGCAGCCCCACAGGGAATGGGCAAGAGACCCAGTACTTC | CASSPTGNGQETQYF
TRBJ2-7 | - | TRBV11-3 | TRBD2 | TGTGCCAGCATAGACGTAGCGGGATTCAGGTACGAGCAGTACTTC | CASIDVAGFRYEQYF
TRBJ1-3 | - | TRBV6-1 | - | TGTGCCAGCAGTGAATCCAGAGGCACCATATATTTT | CASSESRGTIYF
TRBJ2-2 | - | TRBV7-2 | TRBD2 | TGTGCCAGCAGCAACCGCCTCCTAGCGGGAGTCGGGGAGCTGTTTTTT | CASSNRLLAGVGELFF
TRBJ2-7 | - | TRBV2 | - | TGTGCCAGCAGTATACAAGGTGGGCTTTCCTACGAGCAGTACTTC | CASSIQGGLSYEQYF
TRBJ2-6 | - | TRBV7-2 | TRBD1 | TGTGCCAGCAGCCAGAGATATAGGACAGGGGGAGCTGGGGCCAACGTCCTGACTTTC | CASSQRYRTGGAGANVLTF
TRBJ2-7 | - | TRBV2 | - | TGTGCCAGCAGCCGAGGGGGTACGCATTCCTACGAGCAGTACTTC | CASSRGGTHSYEQYF
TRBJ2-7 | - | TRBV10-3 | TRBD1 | TGTGCCAGCACCGAACGGTCCGGGACAGGGTCTTTCGAGCAGTACTTC | CASTERSGTGSFEQYF
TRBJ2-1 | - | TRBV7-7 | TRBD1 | TGTGCTAGCAGCTTAGGGGGCAGGGGGCCGGTATACAATGAGCAGTTCTTC | CASSLGGRGPVYNEQFF
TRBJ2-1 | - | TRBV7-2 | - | TGTGCCAGCAGCCAAGGGGGGGCGAGGGCTCACTACAATGAGCAGTTCTTC | CASSQGGARAHYNEQFF
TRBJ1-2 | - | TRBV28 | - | TGTGCCAGCAGTTTATTTGAGGGCTACACCTTC | CASSLFEGYTF
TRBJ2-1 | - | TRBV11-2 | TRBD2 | TGTGCCAGCAGCTTAGGCCTAGCGGGAGGGGAGAATGAGCAGTTCTTC | CASSLGLAGGENEQFF
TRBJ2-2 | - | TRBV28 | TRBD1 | TGTGCCAGCAGTATCAAACAGGGGAGAAACACCGGGGAGCTGTTTTTT | CASSIKQGRNTGELFF
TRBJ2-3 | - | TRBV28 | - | TGTGCCAGCAGCCCGAGGGGGAGGGCCGTCCCTGGCACAGATACGCAGTATTTT | CASSPRGRAVPGTDTQYF
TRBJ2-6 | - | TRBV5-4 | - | TGTGCCAGCAGCTTGACCAGCTCTGGGGCCAACGGCCTGACTTTC | CASSLTSSGANGLTF
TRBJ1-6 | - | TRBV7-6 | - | TGTGCCAGCAGCTCGCGTTCCATCATTAATTCACCCCTCCACTTT | CASSSRSIINSPLHF
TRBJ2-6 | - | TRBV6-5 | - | TGTGCCAGCAGGCCCCGGGTTGCCAACGTCCTGACTTTC | CASRPRVANVLTF
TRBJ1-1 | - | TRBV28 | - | TGTGCCAGCCCCCCTCCGGGACTCCCTCTGGGGGCTTTCTTT | CASPPPGLPLGAFF
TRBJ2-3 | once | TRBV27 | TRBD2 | TGTGCCAGCAGTTTATCAGGACTAGCGGGAGATACGCAGTATTTT | CASSLSGLAGDTQYF
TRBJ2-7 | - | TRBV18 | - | TGTGCCAGCTCACTTGACAGTAACGAGCAGTACTTC | CASSLDSNEQYF
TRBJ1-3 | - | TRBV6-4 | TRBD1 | TGTGCCAGCAGGGACAGGGGTGGAAACACCATATATTTT | CASRDRGGNTIYF
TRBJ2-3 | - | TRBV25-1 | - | TGTGCCAGCAGTGGGGGCTCAGCTCCAGATACGCAGTATTTT | CASSGGSAPDTQYF
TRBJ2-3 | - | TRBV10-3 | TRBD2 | TGTGCCATCAGTGCCGGGGAAGGTAGCGGGAGGGCCTTTCTTTTT | CAISAGEGSGRAFLF
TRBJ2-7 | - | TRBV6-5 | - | TGTGCCAGCAGTCTCTCCAGGGTAGGGATCTACGAGCAGTACTTC | CASSLSRVGIYEQYF
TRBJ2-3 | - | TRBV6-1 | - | TGTGCCAGCAGCAGGGCCCCCCGGACGGATACGCAGTATTTT | CASSRAPRTDTQYF
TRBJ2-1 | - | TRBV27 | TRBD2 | TGTGCCAGCAAGGCTAGCGGGGGGAATGAGCAGTTCTTC | CASKASGGNEQFF
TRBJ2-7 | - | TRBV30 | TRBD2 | TGTGCCTGGAGTTTTAGCGGGGTTAGCTCCTACGAGCAGTACTTC | CAWSFSGVSSYEQYF